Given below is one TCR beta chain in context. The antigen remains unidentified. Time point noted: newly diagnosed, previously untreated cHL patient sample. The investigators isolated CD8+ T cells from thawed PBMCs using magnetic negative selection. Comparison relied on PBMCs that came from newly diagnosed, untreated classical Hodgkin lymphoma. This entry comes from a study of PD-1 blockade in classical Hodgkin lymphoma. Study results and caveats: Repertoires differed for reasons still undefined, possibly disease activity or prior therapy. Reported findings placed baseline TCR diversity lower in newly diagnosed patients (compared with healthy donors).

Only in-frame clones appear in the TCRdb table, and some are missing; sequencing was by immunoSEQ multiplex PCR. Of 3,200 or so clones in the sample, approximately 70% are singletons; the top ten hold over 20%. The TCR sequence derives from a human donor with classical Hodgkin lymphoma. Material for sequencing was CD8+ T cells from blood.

As DNA, the CDR3 is TGTGCCAGCAGTGGAGGGGGATCCTCCTACGAGCAGTACTTC. Amino acids: CASSGGGSSYEQYF. The gene calls are TRBV27 and TRBJ2-7, with D possibly being TRBD1 or TRBD2 (6 bases each). V was pared by 5 bases and J by 0 bases, with 11 bases between. Germline CDR1 reads MNHEY; CDR2 reads SMNVEV (reference sequence). CDR3 length: 14 amino acids.